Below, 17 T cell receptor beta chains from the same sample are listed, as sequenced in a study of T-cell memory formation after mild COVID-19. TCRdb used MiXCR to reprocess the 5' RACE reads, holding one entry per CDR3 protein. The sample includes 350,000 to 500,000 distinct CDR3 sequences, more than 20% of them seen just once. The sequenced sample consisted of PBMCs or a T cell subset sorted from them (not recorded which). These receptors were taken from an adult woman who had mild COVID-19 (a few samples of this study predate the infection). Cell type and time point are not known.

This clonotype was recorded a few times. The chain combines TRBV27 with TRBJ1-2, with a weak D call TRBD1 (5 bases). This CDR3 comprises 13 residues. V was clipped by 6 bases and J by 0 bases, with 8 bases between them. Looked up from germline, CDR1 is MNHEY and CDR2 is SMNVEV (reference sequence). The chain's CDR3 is CASSWTSNYGYTF. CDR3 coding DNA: TGTGCCAGCAGCTGGACATCTAACTATGGCTACACCTTC.

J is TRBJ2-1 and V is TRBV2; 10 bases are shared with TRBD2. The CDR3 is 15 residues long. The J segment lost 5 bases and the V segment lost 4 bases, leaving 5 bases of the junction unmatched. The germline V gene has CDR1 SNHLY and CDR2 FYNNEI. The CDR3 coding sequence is TGTGCCAGCAGTGTCGCTAGCGGGGGACACAATGAGCAGTTCTTC. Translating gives CASSVASGGHNEQFF.

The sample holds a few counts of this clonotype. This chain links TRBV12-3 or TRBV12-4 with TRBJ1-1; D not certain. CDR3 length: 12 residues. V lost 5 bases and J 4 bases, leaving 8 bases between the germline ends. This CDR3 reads CASSTLTTEAFF. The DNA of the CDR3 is TGTGCCAGCAGTACGCTTACCACTGAAGCTTTCTTT.

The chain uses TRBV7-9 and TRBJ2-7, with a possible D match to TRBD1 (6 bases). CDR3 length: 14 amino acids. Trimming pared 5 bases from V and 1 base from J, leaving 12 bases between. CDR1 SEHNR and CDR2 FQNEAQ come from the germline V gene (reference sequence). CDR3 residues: CASSSPGVSYEQYF. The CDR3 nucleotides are TGTGCCAGCAGCAGTCCAGGGGTATCCTACGAGCAGTACTTC.

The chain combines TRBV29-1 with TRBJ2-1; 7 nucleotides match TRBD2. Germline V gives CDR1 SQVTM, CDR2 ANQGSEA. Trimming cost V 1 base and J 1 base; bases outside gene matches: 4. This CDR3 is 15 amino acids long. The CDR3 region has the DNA TGCAGCGTTGAAGGGACTAGAGAGTCCTACAATGAGCAGTTCTTC. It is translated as CSVEGTRESYNEQFF.

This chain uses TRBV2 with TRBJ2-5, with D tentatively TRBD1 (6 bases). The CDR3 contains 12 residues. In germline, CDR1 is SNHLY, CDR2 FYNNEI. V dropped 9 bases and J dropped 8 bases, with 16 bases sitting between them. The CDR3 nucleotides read TGTGCCAGGGGGGACACACAGAATACCCAGTACTTC. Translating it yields CARGDTQNTQYF.

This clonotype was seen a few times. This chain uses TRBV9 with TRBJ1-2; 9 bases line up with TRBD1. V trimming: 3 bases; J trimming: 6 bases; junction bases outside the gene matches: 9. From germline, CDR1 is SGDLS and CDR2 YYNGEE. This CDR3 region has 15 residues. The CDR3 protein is CASSGKQGASDGYTF. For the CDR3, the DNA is TGTGCCAGCAGCGGTAAACAGGGGGCGAGCGATGGCTACACCTTC.

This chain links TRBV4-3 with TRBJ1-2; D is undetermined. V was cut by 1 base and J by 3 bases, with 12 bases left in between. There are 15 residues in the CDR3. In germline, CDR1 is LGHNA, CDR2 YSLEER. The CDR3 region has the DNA TGCGCCAGCAGCCAAGGCGGCCCCCGGCACTATGGCTACACCTTC. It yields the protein CASSQGGPRHYGYTF.

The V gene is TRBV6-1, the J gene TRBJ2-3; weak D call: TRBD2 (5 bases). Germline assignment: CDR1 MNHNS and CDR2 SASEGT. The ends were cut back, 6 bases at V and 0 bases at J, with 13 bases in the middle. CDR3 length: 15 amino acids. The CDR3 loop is CASSTGLGSTDTQYF. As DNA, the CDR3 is TGTGCCAGCAGCACCGGACTGGGGAGCACAGATACGCAGTATTTT.

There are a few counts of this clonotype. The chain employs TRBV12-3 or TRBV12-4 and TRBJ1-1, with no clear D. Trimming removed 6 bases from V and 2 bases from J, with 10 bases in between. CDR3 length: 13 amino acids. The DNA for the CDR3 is TGTGCCAGCAGCAAGGGCCGAAACACTGAAGCTTTCTTT. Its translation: CASSKGRNTEAFF.

CDR3 loop: CASSSSGQTRNTIYF. In DNA form, the CDR3 reads TGTGCCAGCAGCTCGTCGGGACAGACCAGAAACACCATATATTTT. The J gene is TRBJ1-3, the V gene TRBV7-9; 7 bases match TRBD1. V was clipped by 4 bases and J by 5 bases; unmatched bases: 8. From germline, CDR1 is SEHNR and CDR2 FQNEAQ (reference sequence). The CDR3 spans 15 residues.

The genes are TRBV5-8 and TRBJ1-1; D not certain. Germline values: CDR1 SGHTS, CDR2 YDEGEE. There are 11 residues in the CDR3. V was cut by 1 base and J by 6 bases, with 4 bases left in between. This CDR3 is CASSLLSEAFF. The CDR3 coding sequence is TGTGCCAGCAGCTTGTTATCTGAAGCTTTCTTT.

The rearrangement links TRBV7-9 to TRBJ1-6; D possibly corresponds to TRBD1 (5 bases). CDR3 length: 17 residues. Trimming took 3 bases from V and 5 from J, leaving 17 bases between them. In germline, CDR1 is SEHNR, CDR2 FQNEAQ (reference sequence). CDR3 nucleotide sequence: TGTGCCAGCAGCTTCCCACAGGACAACCCAGATAATTCACCCCTCCACTTT. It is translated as CASSFPQDNPDNSPLHF.

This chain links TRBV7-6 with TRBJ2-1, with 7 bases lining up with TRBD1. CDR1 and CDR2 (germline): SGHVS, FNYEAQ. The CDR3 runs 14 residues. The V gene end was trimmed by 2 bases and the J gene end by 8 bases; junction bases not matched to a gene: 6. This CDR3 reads CASSLPRQGYEQFF. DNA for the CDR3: TGTGCCAGCAGCTTACCTCGACAGGGCTATGAGCAGTTCTTC.

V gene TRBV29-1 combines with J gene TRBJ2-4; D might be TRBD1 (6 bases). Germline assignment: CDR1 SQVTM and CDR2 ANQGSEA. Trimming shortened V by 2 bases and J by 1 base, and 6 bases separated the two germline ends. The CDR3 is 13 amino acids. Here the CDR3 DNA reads TGCAGCGTTGAAACAGGGGCCAAAAACATTCAGTACTTC. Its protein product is CSVETGAKNIQYF. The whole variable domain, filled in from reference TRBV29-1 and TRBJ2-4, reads SAVISQKPSRDICQRGTSLTIQCQVDSQVTMMFWYRQQPGQSLTLIATANQGSEATYESGFVIDKFPISRPNLTFSTLTVSNMSPEDSSIYLCSVETGAKNIQYFGAGTRLSVL.

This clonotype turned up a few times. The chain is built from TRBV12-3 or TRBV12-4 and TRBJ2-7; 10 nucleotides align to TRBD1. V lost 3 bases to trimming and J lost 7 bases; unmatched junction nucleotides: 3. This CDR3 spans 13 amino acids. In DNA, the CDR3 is TGTGCCAGCAGTTTGACAGGGGGCAGGGAGCAGTACTTC. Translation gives CASSLTGGREQYF.

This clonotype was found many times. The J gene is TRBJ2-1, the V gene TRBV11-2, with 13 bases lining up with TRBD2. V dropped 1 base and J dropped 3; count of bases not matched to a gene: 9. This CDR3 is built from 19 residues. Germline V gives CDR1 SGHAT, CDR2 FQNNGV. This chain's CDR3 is CASSLGGLAGSRVYNEQFF. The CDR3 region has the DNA TGTGCCAGCAGCTTAGGGGGACTAGCGGGATCGAGGGTCTACAATGAGCAGTTCTTC.